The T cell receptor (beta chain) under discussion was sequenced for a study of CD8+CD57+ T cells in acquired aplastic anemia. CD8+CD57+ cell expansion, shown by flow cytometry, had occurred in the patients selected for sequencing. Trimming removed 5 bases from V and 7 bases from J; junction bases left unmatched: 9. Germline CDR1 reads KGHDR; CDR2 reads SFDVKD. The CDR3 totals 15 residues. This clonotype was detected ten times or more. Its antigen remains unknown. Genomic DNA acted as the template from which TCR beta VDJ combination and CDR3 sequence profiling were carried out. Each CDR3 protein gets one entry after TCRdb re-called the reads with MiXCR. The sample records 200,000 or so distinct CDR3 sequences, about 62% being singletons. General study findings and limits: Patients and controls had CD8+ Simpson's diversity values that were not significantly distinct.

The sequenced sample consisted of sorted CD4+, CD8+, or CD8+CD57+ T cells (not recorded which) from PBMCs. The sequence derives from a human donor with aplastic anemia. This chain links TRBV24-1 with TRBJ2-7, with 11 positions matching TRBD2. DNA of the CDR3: TGTGCCACCAGTGCGACTAGCGGGGTAACACAGGAGCAGTACTTC. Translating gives CATSATSGVTQEQYF.